The next 27 T cell receptor beta chains were all read from a single sample in a study of cytomegalovirus exposure and HLA in healthy donors. PCR involved 60 Vbeta and 13 Jbeta primers. Assay: immunoSEQ multiplex PCR; the TCRdb copy retains only in-frame clones and omits some. This repertoire shows tens of thousands of clones, roughly 77% found once; its top ten account for about 2.2%. What was sequenced was PBMCs. These receptors all come from a man in his forties in good health and CMV-seronegative.

The chain combines TRBV5-1 with TRBJ1-6, with 9 bases aligning to TRBD1. Germline CDR1 SGHRS, CDR2 YFSETQ. J was trimmed by 5 bases and V by 9 bases; bases with no gene match: 3. CDR3 length: 13 amino acids. The CDR3 is CATRTGDNSPLHF. For the CDR3, the DNA is TGCGCCACTCGGACAGGGGATAATTCACCCCTCCACTTT.

This chain uses TRBV7-9 with TRBJ1-1; 8 nucleotides align to TRBD1. Trimming removed 1 base from V and 10 bases from J; junction bases left unmatched: 5. CDR3 length: 13 amino acids. The germline V gene has CDR1 SEHNR and CDR2 FQNEAQ (reference sequence). The CDR3 spells CASSLVGQGRAFF. CDR3 in DNA: TGTGCCAGCAGCTTAGTAGGACAGGGTAGAGCTTTCTTT.

The V and J genes are TRBV20-1 and TRBJ1-1; D unclear. V gave up 1 base and J gave up 11 bases, with 8 bases separating them. Germline assignment: CDR1 DFQATT and CDR2 SNEGSKA (reference sequence). The CDR3 consists of 10 residues. The CDR3 sequence: CSARGIGAFF. CDR3 nucleotide sequence: TGCAGTGCTAGAGGGATCGGGGCTTTCTTT.

V is TRBV5-1 and J is TRBJ1-5; possibly TRBD1 for D (5 bases). The V and J ends lost 4 bases and 3 bases respectively, with 14 bases between them. Germline loops: CDR1 SGHRS, CDR2 YFSETQ. The CDR3 spans 15 residues. CDR3 coding DNA: TGCGCCAGCAGCCCGGGGGAGGGTTACAATCAGCCCCAGCATTTT. Its protein is CASSPGEGYNQPQHF.

V usage is TRBV19 and J usage is TRBJ2-7; 9 bases agree with TRBD1. CDR1 and CDR2 (germline): LNHDA, SQIVND (reference sequence). CDR3 length equals 15 residues. With 5 bases clipped from V and 1 base from J, the junction kept 6 bases outside the gene matches. The CDR3 sequence: CASSGTGQGSYEQYF. The CDR3 bases are TGTGCCAGTAGTGGAACGGGACAGGGTTCCTACGAGCAGTACTTC.

The chain uses TRBV5-1 and TRBJ2-1; 7 bases agree with TRBD1. J was trimmed by 8 bases and V by 4 bases; bases with no gene match: 6. The CDR3 is made up of 13 amino acids. In germline, CDR1 is SGHRS, CDR2 YFSETQ. CDR3 protein: CASSVRDSHEQFF. CDR3 sequence (DNA): TGCGCCAGCAGCGTCCGGGACAGTCATGAGCAGTTCTTC.

The V and J genes are TRBV13 and TRBJ1-1, with 7 bases lining up with TRBD1. CDR3 length: 16 residues. Trimming took 5 bases from V and 0 from J; bases not matched to a gene: 9. Per the germline V gene, CDR1 is PRHDT and CDR2 is FYEKMQ (reference sequence). CDR3 in DNA: TGTGCCAGCAGCCCATCCCGGGACAGCCTGAACACTGAAGCTTTCTTT. Residues: CASSPSRDSLNTEAFF.

This chain uses TRBV30 with TRBJ1-5; 8 bases agree with TRBD1. This CDR3 is built from 13 residues. Germline trimming cut 5 bases from V and 7 bases from J; bases unmatched to any gene: 7. Germline-derived CDR1 and CDR2 are GTSNPN and SVGIG (reference sequence). The CDR3 DNA reads as TGTGCCTGGGGACAGGGTCGAGAGCAGCCCCAGCATTTT. It yields the protein CAWGQGREQPQHF.

V usage is TRBV5-1 and J usage is TRBJ1-1; tentatively, D is TRBD1 (5 bases). The CDR3 extends over 15 amino acids. CDR1 SGHRS and CDR2 YFSETQ come from the germline V gene. Trimming took off 0 bases at V and 3 bases at J, with 12 bases between the two ends. The CDR3 here is CASSLGQMGYTEAFF. CDR3 in DNA: TGCGCCAGCAGCTTGGGACAGATGGGGTACACTGAAGCTTTCTTT.

The chain combines TRBV19 with TRBJ1-1, with 8 bases lining up with TRBD1. Germline V gene lookup returns CDR1 LNHDA and CDR2 SQIVND (reference sequence). The trim removed 9 bases at V and 4 bases at J, leaving 10 bases unmatched. The CDR3 has 14 residues. The CDR3 DNA reads TGTGCCAGCAACTACAGGGGGTTTGGCACTGAAGCTTTCTTT. Its translation: CASNYRGFGTEAFF.

This clone was detected only a few times. The genes are TRBV11-2 and TRBJ2-2; D is ambiguous. The V and J ends lost 4 bases and 6 bases respectively, with 9 bases between them. The CDR3 sequence is 13 residues long. Germline loops: CDR1 SGHAT, CDR2 FQNNGV. This chain's CDR3 is CASSWVAAGELFF. The CDR3 DNA is TGTGCCAGCAGCTGGGTGGCGGCCGGGGAGCTGTTTTTT.

This sequence joins TRBV27 and TRBJ1-1, with TRBD1 matching 10 bases. Germline trimming cut 4 bases from V and 1 base from J; bases unmatched to any gene: 3. The length of the CDR3 is 15 residues. The germline V gene encodes CDR1 MNHEY and CDR2 SMNVEV (reference sequence). This CDR3 is CASSSRDRGNTEAFF. In DNA, the CDR3 is TGTGCCAGCAGTTCCCGGGACAGGGGGAACACTGAAGCTTTCTTT.

V usage is TRBV27 and J usage is TRBJ2-7; TRBD1 agrees at 8 bases. Unmatched junction bases numbered 9, after V lost 6 bases and J lost 2 bases. The V gene's germline CDR1 is MNHEY and CDR2 SMNVEV (reference sequence). CDR3 length: 15 amino acids. CDR3: CASRWSGTGAYEQYF. CDR3 coding DNA: TGTGCCAGCAGATGGTCCGGGACAGGAGCCTACGAGCAGTACTTC.

V is TRBV28 and J is TRBJ2-5; 7 bases agree with TRBD2. V dropped 6 bases and J dropped 5; count of bases not matched to a gene: 6. The CDR3 is made up of 13 amino acids. Germline V gene data show CDR1 as MDHEN and CDR2 as SYDVKM. Here the CDR3 DNA reads TGTGCCAGCAGAAGGGTGGGGGGGGAGACCCAGTACTTC. Translating it yields CASRRVGGETQYF.

V gene TRBV14 combines with J gene TRBJ1-1, with D maybe TRBD1 (6 bases). The CDR3 spans 16 residues. Per germline, CDR1 SGHDN and CDR2 FVKESK. Trimming removed 2 bases from V and 2 bases from J, with 15 bases in between. This CDR3 is CASSQRIRTANTEAFF. In DNA, the CDR3 is TGTGCCAGCAGCCAAAGAATCCGGACAGCAAACACTGAAGCTTTCTTT.

V usage is TRBV4-2 and J usage is TRBJ1-6, with TRBD1 matching 10 bases. The V gene's germline CDR1 is LGHNA and CDR2 YNFKEQ. Unmatched junction bases numbered 5, after V lost 3 bases and J lost 6 bases. The CDR3 sequence is 16 residues long. The CDR3 sequence is CASSQGTGERNSPLHF. The CDR3 DNA reads as TGTGCCAGCAGCCAGGGGACAGGGGAACGTAATTCACCCCTCCACTTT.

The rearrangement uses TRBV5-1 and TRBJ2-1, with a weak D call TRBD1 (5 bases). The CDR3 totals 14 residues. CDR1 is SGHRS and CDR2 is YFSETQ in the germline V gene. The V end was cut by 4 bases, the J end by 3 bases, with 11 bases between. CDR3 bases: TGCGCCAGCAGCCCGCAAGGGGACTACAATGAGCAGTTCTTC. This codes for CASSPQGDYNEQFF.

The chain combines TRBV6-5 with TRBJ1-2; TRBD1 aligns across 9 bases. The CDR3 runs to 14 residues. The V gene end was trimmed by 6 bases and the J gene end by 3 bases; junction bases not matched to a gene: 5. Germline lookup yields CDR1 MNHEY and CDR2 SVGAGI. The CDR3 sequence is CASSPTGGYYGYTF. DNA of the CDR3: TGTGCCAGCAGCCCTACAGGGGGCTACTATGGCTACACCTTC.

The rearrangement joins TRBV4-1 to TRBJ1-1; TRBD1 matches 9 bases. V lost 10 bases, J lost 11 bases, and 8 bases stayed unmatched. Germline V lookup: CDR1 MGHRA, CDR2 YSYEKL. CDR3 length: 11 residues. CDR3 amino acids: CATGTGRMAFF. In DNA, the CDR3 is TGCGCCACCGGGACAGGGAGAATGGCTTTCTTT.

This rearrangement joins TRBV6-5 to TRBJ2-7; tentatively, D is TRBD1 (6 bases). CDR3 length: 14 residues. V shed 6 bases and J shed 1 base, with 13 bases lying between them. CDR1 MNHEY and CDR2 SVGAGI come from the germline V gene. The CDR3 is CASRQTGSSYEQYF. Written as DNA, the CDR3 is TGTGCCAGCAGACAAACAGGGAGTTCCTACGAGCAGTACTTC.

The rearrangement uses TRBV7-8 and TRBJ2-5; D is possibly TRBD2 (5 bases). V was cut by 1 base and J by 3 bases, with 9 bases left in between. Germline V lookup: CDR1 SGHVS, CDR2 FQNEAQ. This CDR3 has 14 residues. CDR3: CASSLESGKETQYF. DNA of the CDR3: TGTGCCAGCAGCTTAGAGTCCGGGAAAGAGACCCAGTACTTC.

The rearrangement uses TRBV2 and TRBJ2-7; D not certain. The CDR3 is 15 residues long. Trimming pared 7 bases from V and 3 bases from J, leaving 19 bases between. CDR1 SNHLY and CDR2 FYNNEI come from the germline V gene. The CDR3: CASTLIPGPNYEQYF. The CDR3 DNA sequence: TGTGCCAGCACCCTCATCCCGGGTCCCAACTACGAGCAGTACTTC.

The chain joins TRBV28 to TRBJ1-3, with 9 positions matching TRBD1. CDR3 length equals 16 residues. The germline V gene encodes CDR1 MDHEN and CDR2 SYDVKM. Trimming cost V 4 bases and J 0 bases; bases outside gene matches: 4. CDR3 amino acids: CASSSLGQGSGNTIYF. The CDR3 DNA sequence: TGTGCCAGCAGTTCTCTGGGACAGGGCTCTGGAAACACCATATATTTT.

This clone was detected many times. The chain is built from TRBV28 and TRBJ1-5; 8 positions match TRBD1. Germline V gene lookup returns CDR1 MDHEN and CDR2 SYDVKM. CDR3 length: 17 amino acids. The J segment lost 6 bases and the V segment lost 2 bases, leaving 12 bases of the junction unmatched. The CDR3 bases are TGTGCCAGCAGTTTAATCGCTGTGGCAGGGGGCCTTCAGCCCCAGCATTTT. Translation gives CASSLIAVAGGLQPQHF.

The chain has TRBV28 and TRBJ1-5; D may be TRBD1 (5 bases). Germline-derived CDR1 and CDR2 are MDHEN and SYDVKM. This CDR3 contains 14 residues. The V gene lost 5 bases and the J gene lost 7 bases, with 15 bases spanning the gap. CDR3: CASSTRTRGQPQHF. Written as DNA, the CDR3 is TGTGCCAGCAGTACAAGGACCCGGGGGCAGCCCCAGCATTTT.

Concerning this clone: The junction and the germline gene differ at one end; a read error may be behind it. J is TRBJ2-7 and V is TRBV6-5; 9 bases are a match to TRBD2. CDR1 and CDR2 (germline): MNHEY, SVGAGI. The CDR3 totals 12 residues. CDR3 region: CASSLTSGPLNF. The CDR3 nucleotides are TGTGCCAGCAGTTTGACTAGCGGCCCACTAAACTTC.

The chain has TRBV6-5 and TRBJ1-5; the match to TRBD1 covers 9 bases. Germline assignment: CDR1 MNHEY and CDR2 SVGAGI. This CDR3 has 13 residues. J lost 6 bases, V lost 6 bases, and 3 bases had no gene match. The CDR3 sequence is CASRDRGGQPQHF. The CDR3 DNA reads TGTGCCAGCAGGGACAGGGGCGGTCAGCCCCAGCATTTT.